This T cell receptor beta chain was retrieved from a study of somatic mutations in cytotoxic T cells in rheumatoid arthritis. Regarding the study as a whole: Only rheumatoid arthritis patients, not healthy controls, showed CD8+ clonality increasing with age.

Here immunoSEQ multiplex PCR was the method, and the copy in TCRdb shows in-frame clones only, minus some. Here the sample spans under 11,000 clones, around 77% being singletons. Of note for this clone: Its antigen is currently unknown.

Isolating CD4+ and CD8+ cells involved positive magnetic bead selection on an AutoMACS. Their purity was then checked by flow cytometry. This clonotype was sampled from a man aged 45-60 years in good health. The sequencing sample was made of CD8+ T cells sorted from blood.

Here the CDR3 reads CASSIRQASTDTQYF. CDR3 DNA: TGTGCCAGCAGCATTCGACAGGCATCCACAGATACGCAGTATTTT. The chain uses TRBV9 and TRBJ2-3; D perhaps matches TRBD1 (6 bases). The CDR3 has 15 residues. Trimming took off 4 bases at V and 2 bases at J, with 14 bases between the two ends. The V gene's germline CDR1 is SGDLS and CDR2 YYNGEE. The whole variable domain, filled in from reference TRBV9 and TRBJ2-3, reads DSGVTQTPKHLITATGQRVTLRCSPRSGDLSVYWYQQSLDQGLQFLIQYYNGEERAKGNILERFSAQQFPDLHSELNLSSLELGDSALYFCASSIRQASTDTQYFGPGTRLTVL.